The 13 T cell receptor beta chains below were found in one sample sequenced in a study of blood T cell repertoires in COVID-19. Measured with immunoSEQ multiplex PCR; TCRdb has only the in-frame clones, and not every one. The sample contains tens of thousands of clones, about nine tenths of which appear only once. Sample: peripheral blood. The receptor set was obtained from a male donor with acute or convalescent COVID-19.

The chain links TRBV9 to TRBJ2-4; 10 nucleotides agree with TRBD2. There are 16 residues in the CDR3. Germline CDR1 reads SGDLS; CDR2 reads YYNGEE. V lost 4 bases to trimming and J lost 6 bases; unmatched junction nucleotides: 10. CDR3 nucleotide sequence: TGTGCCAGCAGCAACCTGGCTAGCGGGGGATCAAACATTCAGTACTTC. It codes for CASSNLASGGSNIQYF. The full variable domain, its missing parts supplied by reference TRBV9 and TRBJ2-4, is DSGVTQTPKHLITATGQRVTLRCSPRSGDLSVYWYQQSLDQGLQFLIQYYNGEERAKGNILERFSAQQFPDLHSELNLSSLELGDSALYFCASSNLASGGSNIQYFGAGTRLSVL.

The rearrangement joins TRBV19 to TRBJ1-5; 9 bases are a match to TRBD1. Germline assignment: CDR1 LNHDA and CDR2 SQIVND (reference sequence). Unmatched junction bases numbered 2, after V lost 4 bases and J lost 4 bases. This CDR3 region has 14 residues. The CDR3 nucleotides are TGTGCCAGTAGTAAACAGGGGGCGAATCAGCCCCAGCATTTT. Protein sequence: CASSKQGANQPQHF.

This sequence joins TRBV7-9 and TRBJ1-6; D gene unclear. Germline V lookup: CDR1 SEHNR, CDR2 FQNEAQ (reference sequence). The CDR3 totals 15 residues. V was pared by 2 bases and J by 7 bases, with 12 bases between. CDR3 residues: CASSLTPTGNSPLHF. The CDR3 nucleotides are TGTGCCAGCAGCTTAACGCCAACGGGAAATTCACCCCTCCACTTT.

The chain combines TRBV28 with TRBJ1-2; D gene unclear. Germline V CDR1 and CDR2: MDHEN, SYDVKM. This CDR3 contains 13 residues. The germline V and J ends were trimmed by 3 bases and 6 bases, with 11 bases remaining between them. The CDR3 sequence is CASSLARTNGYTF. DNA for the CDR3: TGTGCCAGCAGTTTGGCCCGTACGAATGGCTACACCTTC.

The chain couples TRBV3-1 (or the pseudogene TRBV3-2) to TRBJ2-3, with a tentative D call TRBD1 (6 bases). The CDR3 length is 15 residues. The V gene lost 1 base and the J gene lost 2 bases, with 10 bases spanning the gap. Per the germline V gene, CDR1 is LGHDT and CDR2 is YNNKEL (reference sequence). The CDR3 region has the DNA TGTGCCAGCAGCCAAGCCCGGGACAACACAGATACGCAGTATTTT. It codes for CASSQARDNTDTQYF.

V is TRBV6-1 and J is TRBJ2-7; 8 bases agree with TRBD1. J gave up 5 bases and V 1 base, and 7 bases lay outside the gene matches. The CDR3 spans 15 residues. The germline V gene has CDR1 MNHNS and CDR2 SASEGT. The CDR3 spells CASSEVMYRGDEQYF. The CDR3 coding sequence is TGTGCCAGCAGTGAAGTAATGTACAGGGGGGACGAGCAGTACTTC.

The chain employs TRBV6-5 and TRBJ2-1, with 12 bases that match TRBD2. V lost 4 bases to trimming and J lost 15 bases; unmatched junction nucleotides: 16. CDR3 length: 16 amino acids. The germline gives CDR1 MNHEY, CDR2 SVGAGI. CDR3 DNA sequence: TGTGCCAGCAGTTCGCACCCTCAAGAACTAGCGGGGGGCCTGTTCTTC. Amino acid sequence: CASSSHPQELAGGLFF.

The chain recombines TRBV28 with TRBJ2-3, with D possibly matching TRBD2 (5 bases). The CDR3 contains 14 residues. From germline, CDR1 is MDHEN and CDR2 SYDVKM. Trimming cost V 5 bases and J 6 bases, with 15 bases left between them. CDR3 residues: CASSPDYDGDTQYF. In DNA, the CDR3 is TGTGCCAGCAGTCCAGACTATGACGGGGATACGCAGTATTTT.

Here the CDR3 DNA reads TGTGCCAGTAGTACCTCTTTAGGACATAGACAAGAGACCCAGTACTTC. It specifies CASSTSLGHRQETQYF. This chain uses TRBV19 with TRBJ2-5, with a tentative D call TRBD1 (5 bases). V lost 4 bases and J 2 bases, leaving 17 bases between the germline ends. This CDR3 has 16 residues. CDR1 is LNHDA, CDR2 SQIVND, per germline (reference sequence).

This clone was seen more than once but under ten times. This chain connects TRBV19 to TRBJ1-6; D possibly corresponds to TRBD1 (5 bases). Germline loops: CDR1 LNHDA, CDR2 SQIVND (reference sequence). V shed 10 bases and J shed 6 bases, with 19 bases lying between them. The CDR3 has 15 amino acids. Here the CDR3 reads CATTDGPGFNSPLHF. DNA for the CDR3: TGTGCCACCACGGACGGCCCAGGGTTTAATTCACCCCTCCACTTT.

The J gene is TRBJ1-3, the V gene TRBV18, with a possible D match to TRBD1 (5 bases). V lost 2 bases to trimming and J lost 0 bases, with 14 bases between them. The CDR3 totals 17 residues. The V gene's germline CDR1 is KGHSH and CDR2 LQKENI. The CDR3 region is CASSPLGQGNSGNTIYF. The DNA of the CDR3 is TGTGCCAGCTCACCATTGGGGCAGGGCAACTCTGGAAACACCATATATTTT.

This chain links TRBV10-3 with TRBJ2-1; 9 nucleotides line up with TRBD2. CDR3 size: 15 residues. Trimming removed 6 bases from V and 6 bases from J; junction bases left unmatched: 9. CDR1 and CDR2 (germline): ENHRY, SYGVKD. As DNA, the CDR3 is TGTGCCATCAGCGTTCCCGGGCGGGGGGGCAATGAGCAGTTCTTC. It yields the protein CAISVPGRGGNEQFF.

This clone was counted a single time. The rearrangement joins TRBV10-3 to TRBJ1-6, with 7 positions matching TRBD1. V was clipped by 11 bases and J by 7 bases; unmatched bases: 8. The germline V gene has CDR1 ENHRY and CDR2 SYGVKD. CDR3 length equals 13 residues. The CDR3 DNA follows: TGTGCCTCGTGCCGGGACAGAAATTCACCCCTCCACTTT. This translates into CASCRDRNSPLHF.